The T cell receptor (beta chain) described here comes from a study of blood T cell repertoires in COVID-19. The wider study: Samples of COVID-19 (acute and convalescent) were obtained from the United States, Italy and Spain. From T cells, B-cell-depleted T cells, or PBMCs came the material, which was cDNA or gDNA.

Under the authors' procedure: By means of reference gene primer amplification, nucleated cell counts were estimated. Sequenced by immunoSEQ multiplex PCR; TCRdb stores in-frame clones only, minus some. V and J calls and clone size are copied from that table; D and trimming were computed from the DNA. The data contain about 260,000 clones, roughly 80% of them singletons. The TCR originated in a woman aged 50 to 60 who had recovered from COVID-19. Sequencing used peripheral blood.

In nucleotides, the CDR3 is TGCGCCAGCAGCTACAGACCCGAATCTTTGACACCCCTCCACTTT. Its protein product is CASSYRPESLTPLHF. The chain links TRBV4-1 to TRBJ1-6; D gene unclear. In germline, CDR1 is MGHRA, CDR2 YSYEKL. V lost 5 bases and J 11 bases, leaving 19 bases between the germline ends. The CDR3 length is 15 residues.